The source of this TCR beta chain is a study of blood T cells in healthy people across ages. Study outcomes and limitations: The fall in TCR beta diversity per million T cells was roughly linear with age. Long-lived donors carried more naive CD4+ cells and greater diversity than aged donors.

The use of a sample-barcoded 5' primer and a J-beta primer mix characterized a second PCR of roughly 6 to 11 cycles. A single record per CDR3 protein comes from TCRdb applying MiXCR to the 5' RACE reads. The sample lists 1.4 million or so distinct CDR3 sequences, 40% to 45% seen once, with approximately 4% in the top ten. CDR3 length: 14 residues. The germline V gene encodes CDR1 GTSNPN and CDR2 SVGIG (reference sequence). V lost 5 bases, J lost 2 bases, and 2 bases stayed unmatched. This clonotype was detected a few times. Its antigen remains unidentified. This clonotype was sampled from a woman aged 18-30 years in good health. The genes are TRBV30 and TRBJ2-1; TRBD1 agrees at 11 bases. Sequenced sample: blood. CDR3 sequence (DNA): TGTGCCTGGCTGGGACAGGGGGCCTACAATGAGCAGTTCTTC. Amino acids: CAWLGQGAYNEQFF.